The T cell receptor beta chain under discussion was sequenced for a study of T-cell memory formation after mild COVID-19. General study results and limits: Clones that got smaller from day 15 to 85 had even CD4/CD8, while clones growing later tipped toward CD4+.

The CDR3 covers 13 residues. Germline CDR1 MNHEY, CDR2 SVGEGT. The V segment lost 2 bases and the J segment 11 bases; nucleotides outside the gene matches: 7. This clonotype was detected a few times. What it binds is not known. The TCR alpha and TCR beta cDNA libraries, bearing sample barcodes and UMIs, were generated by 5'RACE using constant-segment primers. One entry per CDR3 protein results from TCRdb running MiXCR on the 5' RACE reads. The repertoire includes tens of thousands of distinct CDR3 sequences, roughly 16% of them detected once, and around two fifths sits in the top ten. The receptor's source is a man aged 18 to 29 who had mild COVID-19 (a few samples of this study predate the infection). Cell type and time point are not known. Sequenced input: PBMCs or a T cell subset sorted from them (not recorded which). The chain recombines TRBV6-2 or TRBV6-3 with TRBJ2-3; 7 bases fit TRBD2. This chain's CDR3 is CASSYGLVLRQYF. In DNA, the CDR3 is TGTGCCAGCAGTTACGGACTAGTTCTAAGGCAGTATTTT.